Given below is one T cell receptor beta chain in context. Its antigen remains unidentified. Per-base qualities were not stored, and no clone one base away is much larger. The record originates from a study of glioma-infiltrating T cells after dendritic cell vaccination (dated by TCRdb to 2016 to 2017). Concerning the study at large: The cohort comprised approximately 15 glioblastoma patients from Phase I and II dendritic cell vaccination trials, 9 newly diagnosed and 6 with recurrent disease. Between the early 2000s and the early 2010s, the patients were given dendritic cell vaccination pulsed with autologous tumor lysate. To make the vaccine, monocyte-derived dendritic cells were cultured for 7 to 8 days with IL-4 and GM-CSF and then pulsed overnight with autologous tumor lysate. Each patient was given three intradermal dendritic cell vaccine injections, spaced two weeks apart, in the arm below the axilla. Deep sequencing of TCR beta CDR3 regions was used to quantify tumor-infiltrating lymphocyte content and compare tumor and blood repertoires in dendritic cell-vaccinated glioblastoma patients. Survival after dendritic cell vaccination was correlated with TCR sequencing metrics, including TIL content and tumor-blood repertoire overlap.

Using the immunoSEQ assay, TCRB CDR3 regions were amplified from 2 to 2.5 micrograms of genomic DNA, or from all available DNA when less than that was on hand. The multiplex PCR employed 60 forward primers targeting TCR V beta segments and 13 reverse primers targeting J beta segments. Synthetic control templates were spiked into each sample at limiting dilution to estimate reads per starting template. Sequencing produced 87 bp reads on the Illumina HiSeq System. As for the authors' bioinformatics: PCR and sequencing errors were removed by merging closely related sequences with a nearest neighbor algorithm. TCR overlap was defined as the percentage of unique tumor TCR beta sequences that were also present in the same patient's peripheral blood. In its TCRdb copy, this immuneACCESS table keeps in-frame sequences only and misses some clones. Where compared with another copy, unresolved V genes explain less than half of these, and the others have no known cause. The V and J calls and clone size were taken over from that table, and D and trimming were inferred from the DNA. The sample has about 65,000 clones on record, around nine tenths of them singletons. More than 9% of the sample rests with the top ten.

The time point label for this specimen denotes: after dendritic cell vaccination, including at tumor progression/relapse. Patients were selected on the basis of adequate residual fresh-frozen tumor tissue and more than two years of available survival data. An isocitrate dehydrogenase mutation was not carried by any of the glioblastoma patients, although molecular status was otherwise variable. PBMC were collected before vaccination, two weeks after the third vaccination, and at tumor progression if tumor progression occurred. Genomic DNA was extracted with the Qiagen DNeasy Blood extraction Kit. Study-level results and caveats: No direct relationship between TCR clonality and survival was found, suggesting a diverse polyclonal response may matter. The three-group TCR overlap response model was characterized as speculative, and prospective validation of the model was stated to be required. The cohort was small and heterogeneous, only a few patients had full blood and tumor sets, and even fewer had initial-recurrent tumor pairs. After dendritic cell vaccination, a higher estimated pretreatment TIL content predicted longer time to progression and overall survival.

The source is a human donor with glioblastoma. The specimen was blood, collected after dendritic cell vaccination.

The nucleotides are TGTGCCAGCAGTTACTCGTCTCAGGGCTATTCCTACGAGCAGTACTTC. This translates into CASSYSSQGYSYEQYF. The sequence links TRBV6-5 to TRBJ2-7; a tentative D match to TRBD1 spans 5 bases. The CDR1 and CDR2 encoded by the germline V gene are MNHEY and SVGAGI. V is cut by 0 bases and J by 1 base, and the space between the germline ends is 13 bases. The CDR3 sequence holds 16 residues, the cysteine and phenylalanine included. The read is trimmed to its CDR3 DNA, 48 bases read in frame from base 1.